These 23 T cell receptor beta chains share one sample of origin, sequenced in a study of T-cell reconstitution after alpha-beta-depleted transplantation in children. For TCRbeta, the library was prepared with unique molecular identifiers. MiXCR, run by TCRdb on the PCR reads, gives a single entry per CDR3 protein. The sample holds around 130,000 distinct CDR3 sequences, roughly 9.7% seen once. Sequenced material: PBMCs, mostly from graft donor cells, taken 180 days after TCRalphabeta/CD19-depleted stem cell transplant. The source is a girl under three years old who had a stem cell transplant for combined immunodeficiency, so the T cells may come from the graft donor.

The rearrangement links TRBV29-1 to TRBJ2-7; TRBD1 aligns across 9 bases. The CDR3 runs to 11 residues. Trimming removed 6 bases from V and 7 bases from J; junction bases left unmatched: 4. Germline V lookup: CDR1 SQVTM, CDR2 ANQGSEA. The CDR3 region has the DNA TGCAGCGTAGGGACAGGGCGGGAGCAGTACTTC. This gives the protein CSVGTGREQYF.

The CDR3 DNA reads TGTGCCACCAGTGATTTCCCCAATGAGCAGTTCTTC. Translated: CATSDFPNEQFF. This chain uses TRBV24-1 with TRBJ2-1; D uncertain. Trimming removed 1 base at V and 6 bases at J, with 3 bases between. Germline V CDR1 and CDR2: KGHDR, SFDVKD. The CDR3 is 12 residues long.

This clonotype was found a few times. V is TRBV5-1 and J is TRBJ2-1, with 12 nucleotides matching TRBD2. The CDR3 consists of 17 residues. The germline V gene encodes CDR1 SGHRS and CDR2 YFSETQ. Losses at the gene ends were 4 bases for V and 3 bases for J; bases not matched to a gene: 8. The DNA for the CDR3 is TGCGCCAGCAGCAACTCCCTAGCGGGGGGGCTCTACAATGAGCAGTTCTTC. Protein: CASSNSLAGGLYNEQFF.

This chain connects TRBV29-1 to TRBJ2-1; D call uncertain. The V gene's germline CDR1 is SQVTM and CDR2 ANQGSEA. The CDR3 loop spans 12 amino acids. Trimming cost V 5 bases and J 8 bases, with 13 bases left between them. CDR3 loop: CSVRLLLDEQFF. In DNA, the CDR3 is TGCAGCGTTCGTCTCCTCCTCGATGAGCAGTTCTTC.

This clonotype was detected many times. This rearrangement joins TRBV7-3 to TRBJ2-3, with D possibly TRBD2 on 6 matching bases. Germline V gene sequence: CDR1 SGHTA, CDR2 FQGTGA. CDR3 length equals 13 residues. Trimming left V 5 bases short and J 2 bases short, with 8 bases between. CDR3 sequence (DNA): TGTGCCAGCAGCCGGGGACTCACAGATACGCAGTATTTT. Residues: CASSRGLTDTQYF. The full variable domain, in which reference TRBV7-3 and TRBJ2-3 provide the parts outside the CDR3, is GAGVSQTPSNKVTEKGKYVELRCDPISGHTALYWYRQSLGQGPEFLIYFQGTGAADDSGLPNDRFFAVRPEGSVSTLKIQRTERGDSAVYLCASSRGLTDTQYFGPGTRLTVL.

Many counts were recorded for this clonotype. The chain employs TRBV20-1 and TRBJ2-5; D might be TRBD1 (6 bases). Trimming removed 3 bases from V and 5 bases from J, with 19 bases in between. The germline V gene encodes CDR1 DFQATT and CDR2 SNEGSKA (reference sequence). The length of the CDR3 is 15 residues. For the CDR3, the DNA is TGCAGTGCTAGGGATCGGAGGCAGGGGTTGGAGACCCAGTACTTC. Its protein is CSARDRRQGLETQYF.

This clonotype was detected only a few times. CDR3: CSAVIPAGNQPQHF. The CDR3 bases are TGCAGTGCTGTCATCCCGGCCGGGAATCAGCCCCAGCATTTT. V is TRBV20-1 and J is TRBJ1-5; D uncertain. The CDR3 has 14 residues. Trimming took off 5 bases at V and 4 bases at J, with 15 bases between the two ends. The germline V gene encodes CDR1 DFQATT and CDR2 SNEGSKA (reference sequence).

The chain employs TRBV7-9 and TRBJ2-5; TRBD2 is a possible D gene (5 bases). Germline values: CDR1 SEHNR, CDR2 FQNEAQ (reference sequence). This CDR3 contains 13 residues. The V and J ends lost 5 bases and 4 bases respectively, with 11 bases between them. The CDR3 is CASSRGPAETQYF. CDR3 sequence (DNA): TGTGCCAGCAGCCGCGGGCCAGCAGAGACCCAGTACTTC.

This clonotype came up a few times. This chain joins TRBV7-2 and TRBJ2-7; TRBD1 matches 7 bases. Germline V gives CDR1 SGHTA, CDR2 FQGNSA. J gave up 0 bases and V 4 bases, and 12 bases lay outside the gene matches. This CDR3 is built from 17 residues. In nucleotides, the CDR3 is TGTGCCAGCAGCTCCCCCCTGACAGGGCGATACTCCTACGAGCAGTACTTC. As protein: CASSSPLTGRYSYEQYF.

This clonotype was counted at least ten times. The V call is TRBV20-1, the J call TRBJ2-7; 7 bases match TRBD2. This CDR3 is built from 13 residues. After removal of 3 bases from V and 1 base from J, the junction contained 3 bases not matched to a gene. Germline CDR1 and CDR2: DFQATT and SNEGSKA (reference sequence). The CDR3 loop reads CSARASGSYEQYF. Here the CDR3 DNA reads TGCAGTGCTAGGGCTAGCGGTTCCTACGAGCAGTACTTC.

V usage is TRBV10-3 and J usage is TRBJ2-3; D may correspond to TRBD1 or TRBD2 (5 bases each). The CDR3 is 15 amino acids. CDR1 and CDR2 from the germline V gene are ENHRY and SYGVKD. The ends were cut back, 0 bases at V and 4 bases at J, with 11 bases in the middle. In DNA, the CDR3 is TGTGCCATCAGTGAGTCGAATGTGGGGGCAGATACGCAGTATTTT. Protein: CAISESNVGADTQYF.

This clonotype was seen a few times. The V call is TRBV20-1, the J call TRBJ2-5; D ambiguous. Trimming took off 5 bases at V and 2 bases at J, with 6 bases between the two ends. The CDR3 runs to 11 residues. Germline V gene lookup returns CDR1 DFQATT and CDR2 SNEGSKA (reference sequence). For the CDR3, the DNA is TGCAGTGCTGCTAAGCAAGAGACCCAGTACTTC. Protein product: CSAAKQETQYF.

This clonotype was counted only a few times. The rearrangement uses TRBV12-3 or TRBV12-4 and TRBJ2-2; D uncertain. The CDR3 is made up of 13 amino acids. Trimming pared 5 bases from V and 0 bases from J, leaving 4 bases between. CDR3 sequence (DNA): TGTGCCAGCAGTCGAGCGAACACCGGGGAGCTGTTTTTT. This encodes CASSRANTGELFF.

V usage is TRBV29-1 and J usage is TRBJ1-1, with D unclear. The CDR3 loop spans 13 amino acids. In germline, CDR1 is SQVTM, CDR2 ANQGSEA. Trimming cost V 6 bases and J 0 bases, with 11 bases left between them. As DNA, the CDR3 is TGCAGCGTAGGCCTGGTCCTGAACACTGAAGCTTTCTTT. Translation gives CSVGLVLNTEAFF.

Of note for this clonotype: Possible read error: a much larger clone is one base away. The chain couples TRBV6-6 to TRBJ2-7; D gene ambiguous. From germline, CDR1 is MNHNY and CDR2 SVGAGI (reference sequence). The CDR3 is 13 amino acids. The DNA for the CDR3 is TGTGCCGGCAGTAACGGGTTAGCCTACGAGCAGTACTTC. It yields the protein CAGSNGLAYEQYF.

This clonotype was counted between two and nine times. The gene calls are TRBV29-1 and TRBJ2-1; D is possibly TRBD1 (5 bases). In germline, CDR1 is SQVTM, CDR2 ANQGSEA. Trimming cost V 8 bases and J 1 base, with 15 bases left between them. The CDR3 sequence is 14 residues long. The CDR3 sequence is CSTLPRDSYNEQFF. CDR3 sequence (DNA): TGCAGCACACTACCCAGGGATTCCTACAATGAGCAGTTCTTC.

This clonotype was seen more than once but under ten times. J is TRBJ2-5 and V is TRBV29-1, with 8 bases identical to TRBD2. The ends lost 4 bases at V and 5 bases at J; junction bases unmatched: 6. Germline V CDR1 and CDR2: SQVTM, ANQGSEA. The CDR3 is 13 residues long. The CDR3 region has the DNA TGCAGCGTTGTCGGACTAGCAAGGGAGACCCAGTACTTC. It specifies CSVVGLARETQYF.

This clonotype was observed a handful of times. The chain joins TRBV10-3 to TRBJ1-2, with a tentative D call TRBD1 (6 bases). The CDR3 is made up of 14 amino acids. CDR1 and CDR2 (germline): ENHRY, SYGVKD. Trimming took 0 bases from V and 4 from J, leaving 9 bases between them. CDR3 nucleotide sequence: TGTGCCATCAGTGAGTCAAGAGGGGGCTATGGCTACACCTTC. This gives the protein CAISESRGGYGYTF.

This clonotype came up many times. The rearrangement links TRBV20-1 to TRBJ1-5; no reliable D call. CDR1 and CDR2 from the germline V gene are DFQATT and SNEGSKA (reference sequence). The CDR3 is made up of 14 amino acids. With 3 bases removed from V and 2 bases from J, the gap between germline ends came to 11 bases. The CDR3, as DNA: TGCAGTGCTAGCTTAGGACGCCGCAATCAGCCCCAGCATTTT. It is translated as CSASLGRRNQPQHF.

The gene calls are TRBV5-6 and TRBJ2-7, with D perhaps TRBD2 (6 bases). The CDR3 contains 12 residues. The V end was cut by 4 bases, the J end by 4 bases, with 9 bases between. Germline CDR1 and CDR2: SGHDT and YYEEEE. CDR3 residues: CASSNAGYEQYF. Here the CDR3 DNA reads TGTGCCAGCAGCAATGCGGGGTACGAGCAGTACTTC.

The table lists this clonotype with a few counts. The CDR3 bases are TGTGCCAGCAGCTTGGGGACAGGGAATGTCAGAGAGACCCAGTACTTC. The encoded protein is CASSLGTGNVRETQYF. V gene TRBV11-3 combines with J gene TRBJ2-5; 9 nucleotides match TRBD1. The CDR3 has 16 residues. From germline, CDR1 is SGHNT and CDR2 YENEEA. The V segment lost 3 bases and the J segment 4 bases; nucleotides outside the gene matches: 9.

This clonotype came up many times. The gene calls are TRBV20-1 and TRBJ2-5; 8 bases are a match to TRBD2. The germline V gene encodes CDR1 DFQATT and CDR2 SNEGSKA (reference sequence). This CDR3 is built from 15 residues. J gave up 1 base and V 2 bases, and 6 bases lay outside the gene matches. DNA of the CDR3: TGCAGTGCTAGACGGGAGGGAAGTCTCCAAGAGACCCAGTACTTC. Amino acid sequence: CSARREGSLQETQYF.

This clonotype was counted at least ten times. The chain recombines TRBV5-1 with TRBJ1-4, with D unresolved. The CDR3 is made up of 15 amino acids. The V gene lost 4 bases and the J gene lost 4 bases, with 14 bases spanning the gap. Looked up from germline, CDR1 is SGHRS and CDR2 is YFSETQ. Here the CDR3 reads CASSPMKTFNEKLFF. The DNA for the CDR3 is TGCGCCAGCAGCCCGATGAAGACCTTTAATGAAAAACTGTTTTTT.